This T cell receptor beta chain was identified in a study of HIV-infected patients and healthy controls. The ends were cut back, 4 bases at V and 3 bases at J, with 6 bases in the middle. Per germline, CDR1 SGHAT and CDR2 FQNNGV. This CDR3 region has 12 residues. MiXCR, applied by TCRdb to the 5' RACE reads, yields one record per CDR3 protein. The table shows 55,000 to 70,000 distinct CDR3 sequences, with under 25% occurring only once. The receptor was isolated from a human donor in good health. The chain combines TRBV11-2 with TRBJ1-1; D not resolved. The sample taken for sequencing was CD4+ T cells from blood. As DNA, the CDR3 is TGTGCCAGCAGCTCGGATTACACTGAAGCTTTCTTT. Amino acids: CASSSDYTEAFF.